The source of this TCR beta chain is a study of CD8+ T cells in alopecia areata. On the study more broadly: Scoring of severity for treated patients was based on percentage of affected scalp area. General study findings and limits: Just one nonresponder means the tie between baseline CD8+ expansion and response stays uncertain. Administration of tofacitinib significantly diminished scalp clonality and expanded CD8+ clones within the top 100.

About this clone itself: What it recognizes is unknown.

Treatment reported: oral pan-JAK inhibitor, 5-10 mg twice daily. Germline CDR1 and CDR2: SGHKS and YYEKEE (reference sequence). V was pared by 4 bases and J by 3 bases, with 4 bases of the junction left unmatched. The CDR3 is 14 amino acids. cDNA reverse transcribed from extracted RNA served as the sequencing template. Assay: immunoSEQ multiplex PCR; the TCRdb copy retains only in-frame clones and omits some. The sample consists of about 150,000 clones, about 51% of them appearing once. This sequence originates from a human donor with alopecia areata. Sample: CD8+ T cells sorted from blood, taken at week 4, from a patient treated with tofacitinib. V gene TRBV5-5 combines with J gene TRBJ2-5, with 9 nucleotides matching TRBD1. CDR3 in DNA: TGTGCCAGCAGCCCAGGGACAGGGAAAGAGACCCAGTACTTC. Translation gives CASSPGTGKETQYF.